The TCR beta chain described here comes from a study of T cells in Graves' hyperthyroidism and ophthalmopathy. The CDR3 is made up of 12 amino acids. Germline V gene sequence: CDR1 GTSNPN, CDR2 SVGIG (reference sequence). Trimming stripped 4 bases from V and 8 bases from J, with 14 bases between. RNA transcripts yielded amplified TCR beta CDR3 regions. HTBI primers were employed in a first-round RT-PCR of the TCR CDR3. TCRdb recomputed calls from the multiplex PCR reads with MiXCR, one row per CDR3 protein. The profile shows hundreds of thousands of distinct CDR3 sequences, around 13% of them singletons.

The V call is TRBV30, the J call TRBJ1-2, with unresolved D. This clonotype was sampled from a woman aged 25 to 39 with Graves' hyperthyroidism that later progressed to Graves' ophthalmopathy. The material sequenced was blood. CDR3 nucleotides: TGTGCCTGGACCTCCCGAAGAGAGGGCTACACCTTC. It codes for CAWTSRREGYTF. Looking up the rest from reference TRBV30 and TRBJ1-2 gives the full variable domain: SQTIHQWPATLVQPVGSPLSLECTVEGTSNPNLYWYRQAAGRGLQLLFYSVGIGQISSEVPQNLSASRPQDRQFILSSKKLLLSDSGFYLCAWTSRREGYTFGSGTRLTVV.